This T cell receptor beta chain was sequenced in a study of control samples from healthy donors and cancer patients. Using immunoSEQ multiplex PCR, the repertoire was profiled, and TCRdb retains in-frame clones only, with some absent. The sample shows 130,000 to 150,000 clones, more than 85% of them seen only once. The CDR3 is 16 residues long. Germline V lookup: CDR1 MNHEY, CDR2 SVGEGT. Trimming removed 2 bases at V and 1 base at J, with 12 bases between. The V and J genes are TRBV6-2 or TRBV6-3 and TRBJ1-5, with D perhaps matching TRBD1 (5 bases). The sequenced material came from blood. This sequence originates from a woman aged 25 to 39 in good health. CDR3 nucleotides: TGTGCCAGCAGTTACAACCTGGGGGTGAGCAATCAGCCCCAGCATTTT. This encodes CASSYNLGVSNQPQHF.